Below are 9 T cell receptor beta chains sequenced from a single sample in a study of blood T cell repertoires in COVID-19. Clones were sequenced by immunoSEQ multiplex PCR, and TCRdb holds only the in-frame ones, with some missing. The profile shows approximately 200,000 clones, 89% of them singletons. Sequencing was done on a sample of PBMCs or T cells enriched from blood (not recorded which). These TCRs come from a woman aged 35 to 49 with acute COVID-19.

The rearrangement joins TRBV6-5 to TRBJ1-4; D uncertain. V was shortened by 2 bases and J by 7 bases, with 11 bases between the two germline ends. Germline values: CDR1 MNHEY, CDR2 SVGAGI. This CDR3 is built from 14 residues. CDR3 bases: TGTGCCAGCAGTTACAGGCAGAGAGGTGAAAAACTGTTTTTT. Its translation: CASSYRQRGEKLFF.

The chain recombines TRBV9 with TRBJ2-7; 8 bases line up with TRBD2. Trimming took 4 bases from V and 7 from J; bases not matched to a gene: 10. The CDR3 totals 14 residues. The V gene's germline CDR1 is SGDLS and CDR2 YYNGEE. For the CDR3, the DNA is TGTGCCAGCAGCTCCGGGGGGGAGCGGGAAGAGCAGTACTTC. The encoded protein is CASSSGGEREEQYF.

A single count supports this clone. The chain couples TRBV5-1 to TRBJ2-7, with D perhaps TRBD1 (6 bases). The germline CDR1 and CDR2 sequences are SGHRS and YFSETQ. This CDR3 comprises 14 residues. V dropped 5 bases and J dropped 4 bases, with 16 bases sitting between them. The CDR3 nucleotides read TGCGCCAGCAGACCAGGACAGTTCTCATACGAGCAGTACTTC. This codes for CASRPGQFSYEQYF. The whole variable domain, filled in from reference TRBV5-1 and TRBJ2-7, reads KAGVTQTPRYLIKTRGQQVTLSCSPISGHRSVSWYQQTPGQGLQFLFEYFSETQRNKGNFPGRFSGRQFSNSRSEMNVSTLELGDSALYLCASRPGQFSYEQYFGPGTRLTVT.

CDR3 residues: CASSISLAVSPMNTGELFF. CDR3 nucleotide sequence: TGTGCCAGTAGTATTTCTTTGGCGGTTAGCCCTATGAACACCGGGGAGCTGTTTTTT. V gene TRBV19 combines with J gene TRBJ2-2, with D uncertain. This CDR3 region has 19 residues. Per the germline V gene, CDR1 is LNHDA and CDR2 is SQIVND (reference sequence). V lost 3 bases to trimming and J lost 1 base, with 21 bases between them.

This clone qualifies as large. The chain employs TRBV19 and TRBJ2-1, with TRBD1 matching over 9 bases. The CDR3 is made up of 16 amino acids. V lost 7 bases and J lost 6; bases outside the gene matches: 13. Germline CDR1 LNHDA, CDR2 SQIVND (reference sequence). The CDR3 DNA reads TGTGCCAGTAAGAGGAGGAGGACAGGGGTCGTCAATGAGCAGTTCTTC. This sequence encodes CASKRRRTGVVNEQFF.

The gene calls are TRBV13 and TRBJ2-5; unclear D gene. This CDR3 comprises 11 residues. Germline CDR1 and CDR2: PRHDT and FYEKMQ (reference sequence). Deletions cut 3 bases from V and 3 bases from J, with 2 bases between. CDR3 DNA: TGTGCCAGCAGCTTTAAAGAGACCCAGTACTTC. This gives the protein CASSFKETQYF.

This clone was recorded at least ten times. The rearrangement uses TRBV7-2 and TRBJ2-7, with D perhaps TRBD1 (5 bases). Germline lookup yields CDR1 SGHTA and CDR2 FQGNSA. This CDR3 is 13 amino acids long. Between the trimmed V and J ends, which lost 5 bases and 2 bases, there was a span of 10 bases. Written as DNA, the CDR3 is TGTGCCAGCAGCAGCAGGGTTGCCTACGAGCAGTACTTC. The encoded protein is CASSSRVAYEQYF.

The gene calls are TRBV4-3 and TRBJ2-7; TRBD1 aligns across 9 bases. The CDR3 sequence is 18 residues long. V lost 2 bases to trimming and J lost 0 bases; unmatched junction nucleotides: 11. CDR1 and CDR2 from the germline V gene are LGHNA and YSLEER. The CDR3 reads CASSQFLGGTGNSYEQYF. CDR3 DNA sequence: TGCGCCAGCAGCCAATTCCTCGGGGGGACAGGGAACTCCTACGAGCAGTACTTC.

The chain is built from TRBV30 and TRBJ1-4; maybe TRBD1 (5 bases). V dropped 1 base and J dropped 5 bases, with 11 bases sitting between them. Germline V lookup: CDR1 GTSNPN, CDR2 SVGIG (reference sequence). The CDR3 runs 14 residues. CDR3 residues: CAWSGQSWNEKLFF. The CDR3 nucleotides are TGTGCCTGGAGTGGACAGTCCTGGAATGAAAAACTGTTTTTT.